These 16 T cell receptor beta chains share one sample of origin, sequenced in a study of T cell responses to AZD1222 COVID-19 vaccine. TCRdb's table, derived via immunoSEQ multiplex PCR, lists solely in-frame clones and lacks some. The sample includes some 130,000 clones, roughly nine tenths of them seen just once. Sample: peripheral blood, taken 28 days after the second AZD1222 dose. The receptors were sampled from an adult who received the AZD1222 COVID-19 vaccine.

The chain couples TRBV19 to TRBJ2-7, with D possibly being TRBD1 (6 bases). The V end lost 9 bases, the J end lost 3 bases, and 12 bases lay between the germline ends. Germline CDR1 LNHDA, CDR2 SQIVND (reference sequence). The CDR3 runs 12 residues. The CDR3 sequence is CASWDKRYEQYF. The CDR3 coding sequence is TGTGCCAGCTGGGACAAGCGCTACGAGCAGTACTTC. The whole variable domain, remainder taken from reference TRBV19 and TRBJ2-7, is DGGITQSPKYLFRKEGQNVTLSCEQNLNHDAMYWYRQDPGQGLRLIYYSQIVNDFQKGDIAEGYSVSREKKESFPLTVTSAQKNPTAFYLCASWDKRYEQYFGPGTRLTVT.

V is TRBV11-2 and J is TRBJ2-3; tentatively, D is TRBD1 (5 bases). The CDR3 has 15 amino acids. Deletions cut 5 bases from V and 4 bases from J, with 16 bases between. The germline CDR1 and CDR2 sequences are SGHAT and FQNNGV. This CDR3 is CASSPGFSPPDTQYF. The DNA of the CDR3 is TGTGCCAGCAGCCCAGGGTTTTCCCCCCCAGATACGCAGTATTTT.

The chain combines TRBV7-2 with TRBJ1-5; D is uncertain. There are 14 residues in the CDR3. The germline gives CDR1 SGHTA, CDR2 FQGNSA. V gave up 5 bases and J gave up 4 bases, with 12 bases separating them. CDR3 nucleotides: TGTGCCAGCAGCCCACCCCCCCTTAATCAGCCCCAGCATTTT. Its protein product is CASSPPPLNQPQHF.

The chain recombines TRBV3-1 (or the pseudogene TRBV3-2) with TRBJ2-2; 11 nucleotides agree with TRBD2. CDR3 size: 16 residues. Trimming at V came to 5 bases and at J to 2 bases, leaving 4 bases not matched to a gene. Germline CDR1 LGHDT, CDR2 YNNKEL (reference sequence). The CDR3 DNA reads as TGTGCCAGCAGCTCACTAGCGGGGGTCAACACCGGGGAGCTGTTTTTT. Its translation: CASSSLAGVNTGELFF.

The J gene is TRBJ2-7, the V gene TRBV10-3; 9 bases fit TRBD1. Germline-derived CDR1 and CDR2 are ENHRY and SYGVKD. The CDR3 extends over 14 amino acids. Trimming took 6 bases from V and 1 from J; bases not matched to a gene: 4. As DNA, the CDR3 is TGTGCCATCAGGGGACAGGGAAGATCCTACGAGCAGTACTTC. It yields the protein CAIRGQGRSYEQYF.

The CDR3: CATLGRTAYGYTF. The DNA for the CDR3 is TGTGCCACTCTGGGTAGGACAGCCTATGGCTACACCTTC. The J gene is TRBJ1-2, the V gene TRBV21-1; the listed D gene, TRBD1, was not tested against the DNA. TRBV21-1 is an annotated pseudogene. The CDR3 consists of 13 residues.

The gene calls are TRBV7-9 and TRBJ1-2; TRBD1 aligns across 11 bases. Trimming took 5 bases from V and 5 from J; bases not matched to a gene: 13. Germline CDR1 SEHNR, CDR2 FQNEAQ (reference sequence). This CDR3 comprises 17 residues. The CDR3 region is CASSPNGQGARGYGYTF. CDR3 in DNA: TGTGCCAGCAGCCCGAACGGACAGGGGGCGCGGGGATATGGCTACACCTTC. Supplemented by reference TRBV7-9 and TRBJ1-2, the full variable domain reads DTGVSQNPRHKITKRGQNVTFRCDPISEHNRLYWYRQTLGQGPEFLTYFQNEAQLEKSRLLSDRFSAERPKGSFSTLEIQRTEQGDSAMYLCASSPNGQGARGYGYTFGSGTRLTVV.

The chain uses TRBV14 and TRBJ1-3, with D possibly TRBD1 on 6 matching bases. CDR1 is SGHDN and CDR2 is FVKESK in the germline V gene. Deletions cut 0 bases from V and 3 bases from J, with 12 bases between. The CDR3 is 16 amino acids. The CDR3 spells CASSQDRSRGGNTIYF. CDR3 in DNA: TGTGCCAGCAGCCAAGATCGATCCAGGGGTGGAAACACCATATATTTT.

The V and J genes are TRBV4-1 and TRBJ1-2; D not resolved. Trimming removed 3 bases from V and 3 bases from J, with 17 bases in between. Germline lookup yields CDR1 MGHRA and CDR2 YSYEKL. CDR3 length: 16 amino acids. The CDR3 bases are TGCGCCAGCAGCCAGCACGTTCGAAACCCCCACTATGGCTACACCTTC. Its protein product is CASSQHVRNPHYGYTF.

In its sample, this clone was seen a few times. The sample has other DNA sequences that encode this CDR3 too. CDR3 region: CASSHTSGGIYEQYF. As DNA, the CDR3 is TGTGCCAGCAGCCACACTAGCGGGGGTATCTACGAGCAGTACTTC. The genes are TRBV7-2 and TRBJ2-7, with 11 positions matching TRBD2. There are 15 residues in the CDR3. V gave up 5 bases and J gave up 3 bases; unmatched junction bases: 6. Per germline, CDR1 SGHTA and CDR2 FQGNSA.

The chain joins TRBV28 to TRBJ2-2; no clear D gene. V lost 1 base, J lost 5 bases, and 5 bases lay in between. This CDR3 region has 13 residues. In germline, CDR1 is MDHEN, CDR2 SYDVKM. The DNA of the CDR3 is TGTGCCAGCAGTTTATCACAAACCGGGGAGCTGTTTTTT. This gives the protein CASSLSQTGELFF.

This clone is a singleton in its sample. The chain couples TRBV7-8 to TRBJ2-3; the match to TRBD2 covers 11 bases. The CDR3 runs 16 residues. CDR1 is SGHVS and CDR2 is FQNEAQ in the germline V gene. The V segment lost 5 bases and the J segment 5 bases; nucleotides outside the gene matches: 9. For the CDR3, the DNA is TGTGCCAGCAGCACGATAGCGGGGGGGCGGCGAGATACGCAGTATTTT. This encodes CASSTIAGGRRDTQYF.

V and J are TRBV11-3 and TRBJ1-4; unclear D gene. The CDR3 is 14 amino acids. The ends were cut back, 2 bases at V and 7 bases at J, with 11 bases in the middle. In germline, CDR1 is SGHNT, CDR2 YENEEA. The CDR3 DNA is TGTGCCAGCAGCTTACAGTTTCCTCTTGAAAAACTGTTTTTT. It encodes CASSLQFPLEKLFF. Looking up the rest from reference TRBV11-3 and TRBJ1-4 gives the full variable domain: EAGVVQSPRYKIIEKKQPVAFWCNPISGHNTLYWYLQNLGQGPELLIRYENEEAVDDSQLPKDRFSAERLKGVDSTLKIQPAELGDSAVYLCASSLQFPLEKLFFGSGTQLSVL.

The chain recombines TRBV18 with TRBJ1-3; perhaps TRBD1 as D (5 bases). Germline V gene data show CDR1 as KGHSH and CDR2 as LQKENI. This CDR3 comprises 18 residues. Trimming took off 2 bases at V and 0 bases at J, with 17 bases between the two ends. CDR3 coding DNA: TGTGCCAGCTCACCAATGGCGGTGGGGCCGAGCTCTGGAAACACCATATATTTT. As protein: CASSPMAVGPSSGNTIYF.

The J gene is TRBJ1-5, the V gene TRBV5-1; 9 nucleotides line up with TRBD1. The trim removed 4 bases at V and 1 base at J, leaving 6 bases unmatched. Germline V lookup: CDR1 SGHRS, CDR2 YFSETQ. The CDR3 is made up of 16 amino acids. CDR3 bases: TGCGCCAGCAGCCGGGGGACAGGGCGAAGCAATCAGCCCCAGCATTTT. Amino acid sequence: CASSRGTGRSNQPQHF.

DNA for the CDR3: TGTGCCAGCAGCTTGGAGGCAGGGTCGCTCGCCAAAAACATTCAGTACTTC. Its protein is CASSLEAGSLAKNIQYF. This chain joins TRBV5-6 and TRBJ2-4; the D gene is possibly TRBD1 (5 bases). This CDR3 has 17 residues. Germline V gene sequence: CDR1 SGHDT, CDR2 YYEEEE. Trimming stripped 0 bases from V and 1 base from J, with 14 bases between.